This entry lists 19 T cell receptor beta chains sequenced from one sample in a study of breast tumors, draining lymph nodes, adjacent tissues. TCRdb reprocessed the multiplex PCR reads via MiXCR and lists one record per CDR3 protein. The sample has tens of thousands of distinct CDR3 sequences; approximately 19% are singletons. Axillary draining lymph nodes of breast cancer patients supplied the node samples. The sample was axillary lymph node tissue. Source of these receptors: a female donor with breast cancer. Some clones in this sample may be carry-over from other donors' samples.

CDR3 sequence reads: CASSSGQNTEAFF. CDR3 in DNA: TGTGCCAGCAGCTCGGGACAGAACACTGAAGCTTTCTTT. This rearrangement joins TRBV3-1 to TRBJ1-1, with TRBD1 as a possible D gene (6 bases). CDR3 length: 13 residues. Germline CDR1 LGHDT, CDR2 YNNKEL (reference sequence). Trimming removed 5 bases at V and 1 base at J, with 8 bases between.

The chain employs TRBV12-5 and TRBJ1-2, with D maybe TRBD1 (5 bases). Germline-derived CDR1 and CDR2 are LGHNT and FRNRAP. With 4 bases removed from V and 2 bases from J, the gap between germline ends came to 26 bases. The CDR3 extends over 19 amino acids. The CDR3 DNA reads TGTGCTAGTGGTTCGGTACGAAGCAGGGTCGGAGACCTAAACTATGGCTACACCTTC. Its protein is CASGSVRSRVGDLNYGYTF.

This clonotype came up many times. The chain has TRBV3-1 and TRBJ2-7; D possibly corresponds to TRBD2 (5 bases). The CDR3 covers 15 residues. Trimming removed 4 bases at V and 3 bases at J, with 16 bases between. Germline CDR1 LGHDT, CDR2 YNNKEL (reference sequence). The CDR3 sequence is CASSPASGPLYEQYF. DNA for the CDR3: TGTGCCAGCAGCCCCGCCAGCGGACCGCTCTACGAGCAGTACTTC.

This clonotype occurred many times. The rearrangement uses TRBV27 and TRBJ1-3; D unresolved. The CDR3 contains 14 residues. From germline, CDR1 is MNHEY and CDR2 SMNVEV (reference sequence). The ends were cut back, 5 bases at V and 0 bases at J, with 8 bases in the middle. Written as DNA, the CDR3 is TGTGCCAGCAGTCCCCGGGGCTCTGGAAACACCATATATTTT. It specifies CASSPRGSGNTIYF.

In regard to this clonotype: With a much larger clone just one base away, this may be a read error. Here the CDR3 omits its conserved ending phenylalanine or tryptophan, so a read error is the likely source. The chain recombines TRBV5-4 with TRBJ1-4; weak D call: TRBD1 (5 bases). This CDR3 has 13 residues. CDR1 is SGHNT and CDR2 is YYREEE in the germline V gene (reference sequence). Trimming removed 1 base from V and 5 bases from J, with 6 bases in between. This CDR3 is CASSLRGNEKLFS. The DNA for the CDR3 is TGTGCCAGCAGCTTGAGGGGAAATGAAAAACTGTTTTCT.

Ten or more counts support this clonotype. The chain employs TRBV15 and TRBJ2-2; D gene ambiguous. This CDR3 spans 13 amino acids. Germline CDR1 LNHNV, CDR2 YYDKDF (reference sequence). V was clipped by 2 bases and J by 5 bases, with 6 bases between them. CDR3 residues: CATSRLGTGELFF. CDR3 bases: TGTGCCACCAGCAGACTGGGGACCGGGGAGCTGTTTTTT.

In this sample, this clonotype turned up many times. The CDR3 here is CSAEGETQYF. CDR3 DNA: TGCAGTGCGGAAGGAGAGACCCAGTACTTC. This sequence joins TRBV20-1 and TRBJ2-5, with unresolved D. Trimming pared 6 bases from V and 4 bases from J, leaving 6 bases between. The germline V gene has CDR1 DFQATT and CDR2 SNEGSKA (reference sequence). The CDR3 extends over 10 amino acids.

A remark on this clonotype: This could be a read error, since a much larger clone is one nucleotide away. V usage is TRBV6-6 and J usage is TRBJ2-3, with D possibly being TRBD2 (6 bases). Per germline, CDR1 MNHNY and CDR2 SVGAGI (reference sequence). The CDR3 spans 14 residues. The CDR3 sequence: CASSRDFSTETQYF. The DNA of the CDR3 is TGTGCCAGCAGTCGGGACTTTAGCACAGAAACGCAGTATTTT.

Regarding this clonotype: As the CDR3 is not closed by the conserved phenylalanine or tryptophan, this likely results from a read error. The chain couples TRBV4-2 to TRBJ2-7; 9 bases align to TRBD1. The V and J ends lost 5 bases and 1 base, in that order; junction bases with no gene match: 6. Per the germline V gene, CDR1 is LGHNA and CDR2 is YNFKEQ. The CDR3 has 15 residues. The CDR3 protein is CASSAGTGTSYEQYS. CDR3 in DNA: TGTGCCAGCAGCGCCGGGACAGGGACTTCCTACGAGCAGTACTCC.

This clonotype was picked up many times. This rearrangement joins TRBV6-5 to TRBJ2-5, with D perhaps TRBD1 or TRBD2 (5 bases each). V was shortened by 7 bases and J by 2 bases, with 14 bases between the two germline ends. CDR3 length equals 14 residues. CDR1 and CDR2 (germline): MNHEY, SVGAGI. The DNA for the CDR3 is TGTGCCAGCACCCGATTTGAGGGGCAAGAGACCCAGTACTTC. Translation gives CASTRFEGQETQYF.

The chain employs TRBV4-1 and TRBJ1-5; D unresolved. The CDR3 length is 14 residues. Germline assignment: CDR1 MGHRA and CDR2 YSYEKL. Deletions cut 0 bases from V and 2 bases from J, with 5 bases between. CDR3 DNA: TGCGCCAGCAGCCAAGATAGCGGCAATCAGCCCCAGCATTTT. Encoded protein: CASSQDSGNQPQHF.

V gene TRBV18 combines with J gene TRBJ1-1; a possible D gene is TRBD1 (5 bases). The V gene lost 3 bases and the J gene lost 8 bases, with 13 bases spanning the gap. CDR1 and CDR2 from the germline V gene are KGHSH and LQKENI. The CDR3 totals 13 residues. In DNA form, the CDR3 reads TGTGCCAGCTCACCCTCGGACACCCGAGAAGCTTTCTTT. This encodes CASSPSDTREAFF.

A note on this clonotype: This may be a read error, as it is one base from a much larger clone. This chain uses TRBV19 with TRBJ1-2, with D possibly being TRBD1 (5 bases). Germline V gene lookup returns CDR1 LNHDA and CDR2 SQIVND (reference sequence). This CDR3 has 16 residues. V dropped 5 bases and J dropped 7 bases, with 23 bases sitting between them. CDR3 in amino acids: CASSPIRDAKGGGYTF. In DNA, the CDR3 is TGTGCCAGTAGTCCAATCCGGGACGCAAAAGGAGGTGGCTACACCTTC. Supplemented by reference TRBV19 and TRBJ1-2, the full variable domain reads DGGITQSPKYLFRKEGQNVTLSCEQNLNHDAMYWYRQDPGQGLRLIYYSQIVNDFQKGDIAEGYSVSREKKESFPLTVTSAQKNPTAFYLCASSPIRDAKGGGYTFGSGTRLTVV.

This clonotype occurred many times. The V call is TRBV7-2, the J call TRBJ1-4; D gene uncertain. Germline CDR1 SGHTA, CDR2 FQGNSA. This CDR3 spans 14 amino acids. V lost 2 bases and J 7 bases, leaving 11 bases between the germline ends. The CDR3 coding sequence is TGTGCCAGCAGCTTAACGGACTGGGGTGAAAAACTGTTTTTT. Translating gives CASSLTDWGEKLFF. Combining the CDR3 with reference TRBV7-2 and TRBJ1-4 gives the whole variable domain GAGVSQSPSNKVTEKGKDVELRCDPISGHTALYWYRQSLGQGLEFLIYFQGNSAPDKSGLPSDRFSAERTGGSVSTLTIQRTQQEDSAVYLCASSLTDWGEKLFFGSGTQLSVL.

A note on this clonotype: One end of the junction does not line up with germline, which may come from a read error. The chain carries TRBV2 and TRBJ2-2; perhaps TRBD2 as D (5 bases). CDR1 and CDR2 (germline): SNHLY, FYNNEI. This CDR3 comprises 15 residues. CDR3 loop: CASSEGVGNTGELLF. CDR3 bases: TGTGCCAGCAGTGAGGGTGTGGGGAACACCGGGGAGCTGCTTTTT.

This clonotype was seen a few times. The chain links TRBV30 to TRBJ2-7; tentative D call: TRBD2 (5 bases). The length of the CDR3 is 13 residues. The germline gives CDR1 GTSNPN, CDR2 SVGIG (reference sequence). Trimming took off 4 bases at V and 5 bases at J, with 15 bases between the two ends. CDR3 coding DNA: TGTGCCTGGACCCTTGGAAGCGGTCACGAGCAGTACTTC. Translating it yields CAWTLGSGHEQYF.

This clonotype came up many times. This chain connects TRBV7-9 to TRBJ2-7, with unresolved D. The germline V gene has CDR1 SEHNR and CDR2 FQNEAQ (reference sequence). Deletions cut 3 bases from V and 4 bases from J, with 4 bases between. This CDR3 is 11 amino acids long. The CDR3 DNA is TGTGCCAGCAGCTTTCGATACGAGCAGTACTTC. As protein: CASSFRYEQYF.

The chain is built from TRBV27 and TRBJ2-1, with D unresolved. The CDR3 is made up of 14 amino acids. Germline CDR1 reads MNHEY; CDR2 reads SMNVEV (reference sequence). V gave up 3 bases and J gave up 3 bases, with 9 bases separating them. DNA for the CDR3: TGTGCCAGCAGTTTCCCGGGCATCTACAATGAGCAGTTCTTC. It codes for CASSFPGIYNEQFF.

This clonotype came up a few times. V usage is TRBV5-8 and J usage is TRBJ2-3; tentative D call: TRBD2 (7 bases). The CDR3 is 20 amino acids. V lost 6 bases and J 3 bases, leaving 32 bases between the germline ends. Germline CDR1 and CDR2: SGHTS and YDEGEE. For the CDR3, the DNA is TGTGCCAGCACCTTAGAGAGGGGGTTCCGTCAGGCGGGAGTGACAGATACGCAGTATTTT. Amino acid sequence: CASTLERGFRQAGVTDTQYF.